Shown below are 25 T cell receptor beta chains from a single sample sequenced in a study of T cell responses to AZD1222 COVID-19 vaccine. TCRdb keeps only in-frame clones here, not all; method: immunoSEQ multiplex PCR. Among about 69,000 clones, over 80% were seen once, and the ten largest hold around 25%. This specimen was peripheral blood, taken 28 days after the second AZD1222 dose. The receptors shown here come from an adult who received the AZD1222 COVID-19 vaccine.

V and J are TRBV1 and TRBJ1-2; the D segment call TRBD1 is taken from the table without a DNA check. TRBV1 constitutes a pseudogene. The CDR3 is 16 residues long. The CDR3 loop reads CTSSQGIEGENYGYTF. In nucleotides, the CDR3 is TGCACCAGCAGCCAAGGAATTGAGGGGGAGAACTATGGCTACACCTTC.

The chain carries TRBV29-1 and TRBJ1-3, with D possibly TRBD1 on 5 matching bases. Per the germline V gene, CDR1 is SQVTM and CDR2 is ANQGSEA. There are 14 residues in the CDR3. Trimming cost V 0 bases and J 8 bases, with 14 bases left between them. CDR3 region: CSVEDATESYTIYF. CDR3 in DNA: TGCAGCGTTGAAGACGCGACAGAATCCTACACCATATATTTT.

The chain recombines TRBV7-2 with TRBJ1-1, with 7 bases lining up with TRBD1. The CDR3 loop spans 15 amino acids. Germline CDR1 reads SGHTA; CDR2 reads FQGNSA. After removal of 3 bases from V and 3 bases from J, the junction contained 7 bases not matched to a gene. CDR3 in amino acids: CASSLDDRADTEAFF. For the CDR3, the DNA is TGTGCCAGCAGCTTGGACGACAGGGCAGACACTGAAGCTTTCTTT.

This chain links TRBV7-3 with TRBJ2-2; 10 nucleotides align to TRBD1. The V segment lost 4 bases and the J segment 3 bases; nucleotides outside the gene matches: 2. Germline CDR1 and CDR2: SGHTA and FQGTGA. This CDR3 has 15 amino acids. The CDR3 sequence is CASSSTGGDTGELFF. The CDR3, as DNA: TGTGCCAGCAGCTCGACAGGGGGCGACACCGGGGAGCTGTTTTTT.

CDR3 nucleotide sequence: TGTGCCAGCAGCTTAGACCGACTGTACTATGGCTACACCTTC. Residues: CASSLDRLYYGYTF. The rearrangement joins TRBV7-9 to TRBJ1-2; no definite D call. The CDR3 loop spans 14 amino acids. CDR1 and CDR2 (germline): SEHNR, FQNEAQ (reference sequence). The V end lost 1 base, the J end lost 3 bases, and 9 bases lay between the germline ends.

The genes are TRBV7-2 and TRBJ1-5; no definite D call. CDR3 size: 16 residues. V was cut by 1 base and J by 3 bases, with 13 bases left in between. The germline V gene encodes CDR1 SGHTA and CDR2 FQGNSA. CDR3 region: CASSLGSGRVNQPQHF. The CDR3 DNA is TGTGCCAGCAGCTTAGGTTCCGGGAGAGTCAATCAGCCCCAGCATTTT.

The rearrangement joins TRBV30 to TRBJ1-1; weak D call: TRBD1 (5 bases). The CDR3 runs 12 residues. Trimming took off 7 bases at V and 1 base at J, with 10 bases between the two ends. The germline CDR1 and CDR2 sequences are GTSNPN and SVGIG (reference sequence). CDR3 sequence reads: CASRGGNTEAFF. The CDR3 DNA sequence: TGTGCCTCCCGTGGGGGGAACACTGAAGCTTTCTTT.

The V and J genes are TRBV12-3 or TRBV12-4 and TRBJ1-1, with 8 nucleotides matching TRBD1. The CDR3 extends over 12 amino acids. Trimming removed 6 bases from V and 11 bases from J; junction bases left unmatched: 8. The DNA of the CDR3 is TGTGCCAGCAGCCTAAACAGGGGGGTGGCTTTCTTT. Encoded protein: CASSLNRGVAFF.

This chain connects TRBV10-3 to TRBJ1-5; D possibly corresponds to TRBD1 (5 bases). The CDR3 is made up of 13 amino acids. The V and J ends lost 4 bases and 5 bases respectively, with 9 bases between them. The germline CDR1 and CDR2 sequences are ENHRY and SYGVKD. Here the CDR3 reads CAISGQSDQPQHF. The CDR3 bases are TGTGCCATCAGTGGACAGAGCGATCAGCCCCAGCATTTT.

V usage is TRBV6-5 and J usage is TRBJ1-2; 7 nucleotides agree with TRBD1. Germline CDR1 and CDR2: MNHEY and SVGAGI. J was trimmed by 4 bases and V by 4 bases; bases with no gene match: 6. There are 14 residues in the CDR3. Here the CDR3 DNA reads TGTGCCAGCAGTTGGACAGGCCTCTCCTATGGCTACACCTTC. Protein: CASSWTGLSYGYTF.

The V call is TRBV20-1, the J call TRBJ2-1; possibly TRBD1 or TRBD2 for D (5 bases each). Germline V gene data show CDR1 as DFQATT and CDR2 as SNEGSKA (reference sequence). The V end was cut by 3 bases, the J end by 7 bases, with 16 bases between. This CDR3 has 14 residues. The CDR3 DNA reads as TGCAGTGCTAGTCGGGGACGACTAAAGAATGAGCAGTTCTTC. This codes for CSASRGRLKNEQFF.

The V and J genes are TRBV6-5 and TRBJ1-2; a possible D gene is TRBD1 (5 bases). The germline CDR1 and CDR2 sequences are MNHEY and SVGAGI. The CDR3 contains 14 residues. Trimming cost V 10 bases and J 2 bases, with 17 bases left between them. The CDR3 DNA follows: TGTGCCACCCTGGGCGGGGGACGGAACTATGGCTACACCTTC. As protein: CATLGGGRNYGYTF.

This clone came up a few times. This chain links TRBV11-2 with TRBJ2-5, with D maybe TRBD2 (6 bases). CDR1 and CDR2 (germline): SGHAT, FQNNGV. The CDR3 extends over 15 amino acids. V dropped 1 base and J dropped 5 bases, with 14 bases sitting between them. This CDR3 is CASSLGIGGGETQYF. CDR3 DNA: TGTGCCAGCAGCTTAGGGATCGGGGGTGGGGAGACCCAGTACTTC. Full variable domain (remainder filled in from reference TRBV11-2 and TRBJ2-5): EAGVAQSPRYKIIEKRQSVAFWCNPISGHATLYWYQQILGQGPKLLIQFQNNGVVDDSQLPKDRFSAERLKGVDSTLKIQPAKLEDSAVYLCASSLGIGGGETQYFGPGTRLLVL.

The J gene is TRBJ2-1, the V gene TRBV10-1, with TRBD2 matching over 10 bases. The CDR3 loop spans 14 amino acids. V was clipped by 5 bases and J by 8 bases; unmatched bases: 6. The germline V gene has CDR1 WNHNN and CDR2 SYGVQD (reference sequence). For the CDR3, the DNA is TGCGCCAGCAGTATTCCCGGGACTAGCGATGAGCAGTTCTTC. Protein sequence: CASSIPGTSDEQFF.

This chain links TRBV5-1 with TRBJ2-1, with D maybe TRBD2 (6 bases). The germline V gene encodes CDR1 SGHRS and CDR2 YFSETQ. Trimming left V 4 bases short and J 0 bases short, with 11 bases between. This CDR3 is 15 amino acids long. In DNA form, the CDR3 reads TGCGCCAGCAGCCTAGTAGCGGACTCCTACAATGAGCAGTTCTTC. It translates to CASSLVADSYNEQFF.

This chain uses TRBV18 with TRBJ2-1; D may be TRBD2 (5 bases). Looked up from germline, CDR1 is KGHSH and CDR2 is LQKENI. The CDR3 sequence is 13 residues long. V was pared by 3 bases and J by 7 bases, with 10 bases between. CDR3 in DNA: TGTGCCAGCTCACCGGGGAGTACTAATGAGCAGTTCTTC. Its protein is CASSPGSTNEQFF.

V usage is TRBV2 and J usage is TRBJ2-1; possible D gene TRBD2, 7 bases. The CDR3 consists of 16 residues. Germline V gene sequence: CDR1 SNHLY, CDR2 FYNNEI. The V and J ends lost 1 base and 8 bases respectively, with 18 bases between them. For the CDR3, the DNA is TGTGCCAGCAGTGAAGTGGGAGGGGGGGCCTCCTATGAGCAGTTCTTC. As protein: CASSEVGGGASYEQFF.

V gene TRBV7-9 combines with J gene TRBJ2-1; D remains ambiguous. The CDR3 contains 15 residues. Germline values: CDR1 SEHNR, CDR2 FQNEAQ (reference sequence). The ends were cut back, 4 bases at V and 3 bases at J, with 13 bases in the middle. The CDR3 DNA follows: TGTGCCAGCAGCTCCGAGCTAGTGGTCTACAATGAGCAGTTCTTC. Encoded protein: CASSSELVVYNEQFF.

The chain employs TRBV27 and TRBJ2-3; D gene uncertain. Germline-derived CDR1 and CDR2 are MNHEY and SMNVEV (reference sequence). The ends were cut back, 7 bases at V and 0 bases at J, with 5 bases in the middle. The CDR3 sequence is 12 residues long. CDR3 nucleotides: TGTGCCAGCAAAGGGAGCACAGATACGCAGTATTTT. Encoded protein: CASKGSTDTQYF.

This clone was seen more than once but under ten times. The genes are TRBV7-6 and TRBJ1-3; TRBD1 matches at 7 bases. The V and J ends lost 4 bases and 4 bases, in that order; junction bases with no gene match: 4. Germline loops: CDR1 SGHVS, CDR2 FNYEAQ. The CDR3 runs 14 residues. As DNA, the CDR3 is TGTGCCAGCAGCTCCGGGACAGCGGGAAACACCATATATTTT. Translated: CASSSGTAGNTIYF.

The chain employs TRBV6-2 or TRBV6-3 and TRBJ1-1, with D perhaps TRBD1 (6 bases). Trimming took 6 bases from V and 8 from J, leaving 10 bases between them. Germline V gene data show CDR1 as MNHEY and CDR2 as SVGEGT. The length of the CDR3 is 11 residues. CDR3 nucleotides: TGTGCCAGCAGCCAAGGGGGAGAAGCTTTCTTT. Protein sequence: CASSQGGEAFF.

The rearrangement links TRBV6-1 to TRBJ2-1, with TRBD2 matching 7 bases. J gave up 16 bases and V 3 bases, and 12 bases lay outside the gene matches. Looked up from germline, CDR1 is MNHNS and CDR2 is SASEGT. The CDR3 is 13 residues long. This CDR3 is CASSDPGLSSPFF. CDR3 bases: TGTGCCAGCAGTGACCCGGGACTAAGTTCTCCTTTCTTC.

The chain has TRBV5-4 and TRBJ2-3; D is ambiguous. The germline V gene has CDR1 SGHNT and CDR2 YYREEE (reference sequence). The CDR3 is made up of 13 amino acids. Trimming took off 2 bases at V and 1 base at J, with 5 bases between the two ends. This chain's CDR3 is CASSLAGTDTQYF. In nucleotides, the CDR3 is TGTGCCAGCAGCTTAGCCGGCACAGATACGCAGTATTTT.

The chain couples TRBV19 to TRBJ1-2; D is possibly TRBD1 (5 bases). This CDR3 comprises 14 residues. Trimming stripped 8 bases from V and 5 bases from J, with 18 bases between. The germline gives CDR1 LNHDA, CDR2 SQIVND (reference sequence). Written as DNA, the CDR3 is TGTGCCAGTCGGGACTGGCAATTTTCGTATGGCTACACCTTC. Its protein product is CASRDWQFSYGYTF.

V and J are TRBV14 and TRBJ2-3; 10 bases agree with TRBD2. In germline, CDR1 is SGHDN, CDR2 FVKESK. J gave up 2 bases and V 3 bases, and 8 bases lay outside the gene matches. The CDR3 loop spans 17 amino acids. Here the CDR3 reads CASSHPRTSGATDTQYF. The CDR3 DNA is TGTGCCAGCAGCCACCCCAGGACTAGCGGTGCCACAGATACGCAGTATTTT.